This T cell receptor beta chain was captured in a study of cytomegalovirus exposure and HLA in healthy donors. PCR primers comprised 60 Vbeta and 13 Jbeta primers. As handled by the study authors: Later analysis identified 80 million to 85 million unique TCR beta chains, about 10 million shared. Sequencing used immunoSEQ multiplex PCR; TCRdb keeps in-frame clones, though not all of them. V and J calls plus clone size are reproduced from that table; the DNA served to infer D and trimming. The sample holds about 160,000 clones; about three quarters are singletons and the top ten take around 2.4%. About this clone: Its antigen is currently unknown. The junction shows a germline mismatch at one end, possibly a read error.

Regarding the study as a whole: Most TCR beta V segments were productive about 87% or about 30% of the time in an earlier analysis. Links to common viral pathogens appeared, in a later analysis, for several of the most significant clusters. A highly shared variant cluster was judged a likely technical artifact.

This CDR3 has 14 residues. CDR1 MNHEY and CDR2 SMNVEV come from the germline V gene (reference sequence). The sample was PBMCs. The chain uses TRBV27 and TRBJ2-7; possibly TRBD2 for D (7 bases). The clonotype originates from a female donor in good health and CMV-seronegative. DNA of the CDR3: TGTGCCAGCAGTTGGGGGGGCCTTACTTACGAGCAGTATTTC. Amino acids: CASSWGGLTYEQYF.